The 18 T cell receptor beta chains in this list originate from one sample, sequenced in a study of technical replicates of blood from a few donors. Profiling relied on immunoSEQ multiplex PCR, and the TCRdb table lists in-frame clones only, not all of them. Of about 97,000 clones listed, approximately 94% are singletons. Sequencing was performed on T cells isolated from PBMCs. The receptors were gathered from a human donor in good health.

The gene calls are TRBV7-9 and TRBJ2-1; tentative D call: TRBD1 (5 bases). Germline V lookup: CDR1 SEHNR, CDR2 FQNEAQ (reference sequence). The CDR3 loop spans 16 amino acids. V was pared by 2 bases and J by 4 bases, with 15 bases between. The CDR3 loop reads CASSLRPLDSYNEQFF. CDR3 coding DNA: TGTGCCAGCAGCTTAAGGCCCCTCGACAGTTACAATGAGCAGTTCTTC.

The chain carries TRBV28 and TRBJ2-7; perhaps TRBD1 as D (6 bases). CDR1 is MDHEN and CDR2 is SYDVKM in the germline V gene. This CDR3 has 12 amino acids. The V and J ends lost 7 bases and 4 bases respectively, with 11 bases between them. CDR3: CASNNGQYEQYF. The CDR3 bases are TGTGCCAGCAATAATGGACAGTACGAGCAGTACTTC. The full variable domain, completed using reference TRBV28 and TRBJ2-7, is DVKVTQSSRYLVKRTGEKVFLECVQDMDHENMFWYRQDPGLGLRLIYFSYDVKMKEKGDIPEGYSVSREKKERFSLILESASTNQTSMYLCASNNGQYEQYFGPGTRLTVT.

The chain is built from TRBV30 and TRBJ2-5; 8 bases line up with TRBD1. Germline CDR1 GTSNPN, CDR2 SVGIG (reference sequence). CDR3 length: 14 amino acids. V was pared by 4 bases and J by 1 base, with 5 bases of the junction left unmatched. The CDR3, as DNA: TGTGCCTGGACTCCTACAGGGGGCCAAGAGACCCAGTACTTC. Translated, it gives CAWTPTGGQETQYF.

V is TRBV4-3 and J is TRBJ1-4, with TRBD1 identical over 8 bases. Germline-derived CDR1 and CDR2 are LGHNA and YSLEER. The CDR3 consists of 16 residues. The V and J ends lost 4 bases and 10 bases, in that order; junction bases with no gene match: 14. The CDR3 region has the DNA TGCGCCAGCAGCCCCAGTAAGGGACAGGAGGGTGTAAAACTGTTTTTT. Translating it yields CASSPSKGQEGVKLFF.

V and J are TRBV4-3 and TRBJ2-1; D gene uncertain. From germline, CDR1 is LGHNA and CDR2 YSLEER. V was shortened by 0 bases and J by 5 bases, with 17 bases between the two germline ends. The CDR3 sequence is 17 residues long. The CDR3 DNA sequence: TGCGCCAGCAGCCAAGACGGTGCTGGCGCCGAGGACAATGAGCAGTTCTTC. Its translation is CASSQDGAGAEDNEQFF.

The chain carries TRBV7-3 and TRBJ2-1; TRBD2 aligns across 8 bases. This CDR3 is 15 amino acids long. Germline CDR1 and CDR2: SGHTA and FQGTGA. Trimming took 1 base from V and 6 from J; bases not matched to a gene: 5. CDR3 amino acids: CASSLIGRGGNEQFF. CDR3 nucleotides: TGTGCCAGCAGCTTAATCGGGAGGGGTGGCAATGAGCAGTTCTTC. Using reference TRBV7-3 and TRBJ2-1 for the parts outside the CDR3, the full variable domain is GAGVSQTPSNKVTEKGKYVELRCDPISGHTALYWYRQSLGQGPEFLIYFQGTGAADDSGLPNDRFFAVRPEGSVSTLKIQRTERGDSAVYLCASSLIGRGGNEQFFGPGTRLTVL.

V and J are TRBV7-9 and TRBJ2-3; possible D gene TRBD2, 6 bases. The germline gives CDR1 SEHNR, CDR2 FQNEAQ (reference sequence). The V and J ends lost 8 bases and 2 bases respectively, with 14 bases between them. The CDR3 spans 14 residues. The CDR3, as DNA: TGTGCCAGCGAAATAGCGGACAACACAGATACGCAGTATTTT. It is translated as CASEIADNTDTQYF. The full variable domain, its missing parts supplied by reference TRBV7-9 and TRBJ2-3, is DTGVSQNPRHKITKRGQNVTFRCDPISEHNRLYWYRQTLGQGPEFLTYFQNEAQLEKSRLLSDRFSAERPKGSFSTLEIQRTEQGDSAMYLCASEIADNTDTQYFGPGTRLTVL.

For the CDR3, the DNA is TGCAGTGCGAGTACAGATACGCAGTATTTT. This codes for CSASTDTQYF. V gene TRBV20-1 combines with J gene TRBJ2-3; D is unresolved. Per the germline V gene, CDR1 is DFQATT and CDR2 is SNEGSKA (reference sequence). V was cut by 6 bases and J by 3 bases, with 4 bases left in between. The CDR3 extends over 10 amino acids.

The rearrangement links TRBV7-6 to TRBJ1-1; D not certain. The V and J ends lost 1 base and 10 bases respectively, with 13 bases between them. Germline V gene data show CDR1 as SGHVS and CDR2 as FNYEAQ. The CDR3 has 13 amino acids. The chain's CDR3 is CASSLDVGGRAFF. CDR3 DNA: TGTGCCAGCAGCTTAGATGTGGGCGGGAGAGCTTTCTTT.

This clone was detected only a few times. V is TRBV27 and J is TRBJ1-1, with D perhaps TRBD1 (6 bases). The CDR3 extends over 13 amino acids. CDR1 is MNHEY, CDR2 SMNVEV, per germline (reference sequence). V lost 6 bases, J lost 2 bases, and 10 bases lay in between. This CDR3 is CASSRDINTEAFF. CDR3 bases: TGTGCCAGCAGCCGGGACATAAACACTGAAGCTTTCTTT.

The gene calls are TRBV29-1 and TRBJ1-4; the D gene is possibly TRBD1 (6 bases). The CDR3 runs 12 residues. Trimming stripped 6 bases from V and 7 bases from J, with 12 bases between. Germline V CDR1 and CDR2: SQVTM, ANQGSEA. CDR3 bases: TGCAGCGTCGACGGGGGGCGTGAAAAACTGTTTTTT. Translating it yields CSVDGGREKLFF.

The chain is built from TRBV4-2 and TRBJ2-7; a weak D match, TRBD1 (5 bases). With 0 bases removed from V and 0 bases from J, the gap between germline ends came to 12 bases. The CDR3 is 16 residues long. Germline V CDR1 and CDR2: LGHNA, YNFKEQ. In DNA form, the CDR3 reads TGTGCCAGCAGCCAAGAATTTCCCCAGGGCTCCTACGAGCAGTACTTC. Protein sequence: CASSQEFPQGSYEQYF.

This clone is a singleton in its sample. The rearrangement joins TRBV5-4 to TRBJ1-1; possible D gene TRBD1, 5 bases. CDR3 length equals 13 residues. CDR1 and CDR2 (germline): SGHNT, YYREEE (reference sequence). V was pared by 2 bases and J by 11 bases, with 16 bases between. CDR3 sequence: CASSLEGVAGAFF. DNA of the CDR3: TGTGCCAGCAGCTTAGAAGGGGTGGCTGGGGCTTTCTTT.

This sequence joins TRBV13 and TRBJ2-3, with D perhaps TRBD1 (6 bases). Germline V lookup: CDR1 PRHDT, CDR2 FYEKMQ (reference sequence). The CDR3 runs to 15 residues. V dropped 4 bases and J dropped 0 bases, with 11 bases sitting between them. The chain's CDR3 is CASSSGDRSTDTQYF. In DNA, the CDR3 is TGTGCCAGCAGCTCCGGAGACAGGAGCACAGATACGCAGTATTTT.

The V gene is TRBV18, the J gene TRBJ2-5; 7 bases are a match to TRBD1. The junction had 6 bases not matched to a gene; V was cut back by 3 bases and J by 2 bases. This CDR3 is built from 15 residues. Germline V gene lookup returns CDR1 KGHSH and CDR2 LQKENI. DNA for the CDR3: TGTGCCAGCTCACCCCCCACAGGGGAGCAAGAGACCCAGTACTTC. Its translation: CASSPPTGEQETQYF.

CDR3 loop: CASSLKGQGLREKLFF. CDR3 DNA: TGTGCCAGCAGTCTCAAGGGACAGGGTTTAAGGGAAAAACTGTTTTTT. J is TRBJ1-4 and V is TRBV27; TRBD1 matches 9 bases. V shed 5 bases and J 8 bases; nucleotides not matched to a gene: 12. Germline V lookup: CDR1 MNHEY, CDR2 SMNVEV (reference sequence). CDR3 size: 16 residues.

CDR3: CASSLRQGLANYGYTF. CDR3 DNA: TGCGCCAGCAGTCTAAGACAGGGACTAGCTAACTATGGCTACACCTTC. The chain is built from TRBV5-1 and TRBJ1-2, with 7 bases identical to TRBD1. The CDR3 sequence is 16 residues long. The V segment lost 5 bases and the J segment 0 bases; nucleotides outside the gene matches: 10. From germline, CDR1 is SGHRS and CDR2 YFSETQ.

This clone was seen a single time. This chain links TRBV5-1 with TRBJ2-7; no definite D call. Trimming took off 2 bases at V and 0 bases at J, with 9 bases between the two ends. Germline CDR1 reads SGHRS; CDR2 reads YFSETQ. This CDR3 is 14 amino acids long. The CDR3 DNA reads as TGCGCCAGCAGCTTCTCAGGCCTCTCCTACGAGCAGTACTTC. Protein: CASSFSGLSYEQYF.